Given below is one T cell receptor (beta chain) in context. Its specificity is not known. Sequencing involved patients with CD8+CD57+ cell expansion previously shown by flow cytometry. The sample comes from a study of CD8+CD57+ T cells in acquired aplastic anemia. Study in general: Quantities of DNA derived from sorted CD4+ and CD8+ cells averaged roughly 3 ug. Findings and limits, study-wide: For CD8+ Simpson's diversity, patients and controls showed no significant difference. Patients and controls were found to share some 30 CD8+ CDR3 sequences.

Per the germline V gene, CDR1 is SGHRS and CDR2 is YFSETQ. The trim removed 1 base at V and 8 bases at J, leaving 5 bases unmatched. There are 14 residues in the CDR3. It was genomic DNA that served as the template for profiling TCR beta VDJ and CDR3. TCRdb reprocessed the reads via MiXCR and lists one record per CDR3 protein. This table has 150,000 to 200,000 distinct CDR3 sequences, approximately 48% appearing once. The sequence was obtained from a human donor with aplastic anemia. The J gene is TRBJ1-4, the V gene TRBV5-1; 7 bases match TRBD1. Source material: sorted CD4+, CD8+, or CD8+CD57+ T cells (not recorded which) from PBMCs. Written as DNA, the CDR3 is TGCGCCAGCAGCTTGATAACAGGGGACGAAAAACTGTTTTTT. As protein: CASSLITGDEKLFF.